The T cell receptor (beta chain) described here comes from a study of T cell repertoires and HLA-DP antigens. CD4+ cells expanded for about 15 days were restimulated roughly 25 h with allogeneic-DPB1 HeLa cells. HeLa stimulator cells carried retrovirally transduced HLA-DPA1/DPB1, HLA-DM, invariant chain and CD80. Negative selection yielded untouched CD4+ T cells of average 97.7% purity. The assay was immunoSEQ multiplex PCR, and TCRdb's table has in-frame clones only and misses some. The sample lists about 2,000 clones, over 65% occurring once. CDR1 MNHNY and CDR2 SVGAGI come from the germline V gene (reference sequence). The CDR3 covers 14 residues. V was trimmed by 6 bases and J by 6 bases, leaving 18 bases between them. Regarding the study as a whole: A non-physiological HeLa system presented antigen to total CD4+ responders. The CD4+ repertoire was not split into naive and memory. Average cumulative frequency of previously undetected clones was 36.3% against one allele and less than 60% against the other.

The clonotype was recovered from a man in his fifties in good health and CMV-seronegative. This rearrangement joins TRBV6-6 to TRBJ2-7; D uncertain. Sequences were obtained from CD137- CD4+ T cells from cultured PBMCs. The CDR3 is CASSKRYPLLEQYF. CDR3 DNA: TGTGCCAGCAGCAAAAGGTATCCCCTACTCGAGCAGTACTTC.